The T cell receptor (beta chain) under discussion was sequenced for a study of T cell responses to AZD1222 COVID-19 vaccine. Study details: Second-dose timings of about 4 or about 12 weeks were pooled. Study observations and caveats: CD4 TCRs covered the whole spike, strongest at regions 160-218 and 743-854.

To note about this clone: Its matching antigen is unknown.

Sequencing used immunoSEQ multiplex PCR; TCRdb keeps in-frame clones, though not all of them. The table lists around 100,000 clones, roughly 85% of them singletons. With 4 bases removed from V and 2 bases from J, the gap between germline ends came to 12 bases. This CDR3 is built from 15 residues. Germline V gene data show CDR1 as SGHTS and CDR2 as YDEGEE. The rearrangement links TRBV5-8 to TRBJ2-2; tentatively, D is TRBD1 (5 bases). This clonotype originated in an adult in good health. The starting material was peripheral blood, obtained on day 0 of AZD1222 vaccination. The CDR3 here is CASSMTVLNTGELFF. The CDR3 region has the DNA TGTGCCAGCAGCATGACAGTACTTAACACCGGGGAGCTGTTTTTT.